A selection of T cell receptor beta chains follows, all from one sample in a study of blood T cells in healthy people across ages. TCRdb passed the 5' RACE reads through MiXCR, listing each CDR3 protein once. Here the sample spans over 950,000 distinct CDR3 sequences, just over 50% being singletons. The specimen was blood. These receptors all come from a woman aged 60-70 years in good health. Each CDR3 is given with its conserved first and last residue. Fields, in order: CDR3 protein, CDR3 DNA, J gene, D gene, clone size, V gene, CDR3 length. The D gene is left open where the match is weak. Clone size is given for some rows only: seen once, a few or many times, or a class if the clone is expanded.

CDR3: CSASEAGGPGGNEQFF
DNA: TGCAGTGCTAGTGAAGCGGGAGGCCCGGGGGGCAATGAGCAGTTCTTC
J: TRBJ2-1
D: TRBD2
size: NA
V: TRBV20-1
length: 16

CDR3: CSARVVNTGELFF
DNA: TGCAGTGCTAGAGTGGTGAACACCGGGGAGCTGTTTTTT
J: TRBJ2-2
D: NA
size: NA
V: TRBV20-1
length: 13

CDR3: CASSLLAAKYNEQYF
DNA: TGTGCCAGCAGCTTACTAGCGGCAAAGTATAACGAGCAGTACTTC
J: TRBJ2-7
D: TRBD2
size: NA
V: TRBV7-9
length: 15

CDR3: CASSPTRQAYEQYF
DNA: TGTGCCAGCAGCCCAACACGACAGGCCTACGAGCAGTACTTC
J: TRBJ2-7
D: NA
size: NA
V: TRBV27
length: 14

CDR3: CSVWPGLADINEQFF
DNA: TGCAGTGTTTGGCCGGGACTAGCGGATATCAATGAGCAGTTCTTC
J: TRBJ2-1
D: TRBD2
size: NA
V: TRBV20-1
length: 15

CDR3: CASSLGTSGSHNEQFF
DNA: TGTGCCAGCAGCTTGGGGACTAGCGGGAGCCACAATGAGCAGTTCTTC
J: TRBJ2-1
D: TRBD2
size: NA
V: TRBV5-5
length: 16

CDR3: CASSLFTSVTDTQYF
DNA: TGTGCCAGCAGCTTATTTACTAGCGTCACAGATACGCAGTATTTT
J: TRBJ2-3
D: TRBD2
size: NA
V: TRBV7-3
length: 15

CDR3: CASSSGGLEETQYF
DNA: TGTGCCAGCAGCTCGGGGGGCCTGGAAGAGACCCAGTACTTC
J: TRBJ2-5
D: NA
size: NA
V: TRBV7-2
length: 14

CDR3: CASSETGTSDTDTQYF
DNA: TGTGCCAGCAGTGAAACCGGGACTAGCGACACAGATACGCAGTATTTT
J: TRBJ2-3
D: TRBD2
size: NA
V: TRBV25-1
length: 16

CDR3: CSARTGGGLAGETQYF
DNA: TGCAGTGCTAGAACGGGGGGGGGACTAGCTGGAGAGACCCAGTACTTC
J: TRBJ2-5
D: TRBD2
size: few
V: TRBV20-1
length: 16

CDR3: CAISVAGQGANYEQYF
DNA: TGTGCCATCAGTGTGGCGGGACAGGGGGCGAACTACGAGCAGTACTTC
J: TRBJ2-7
D: TRBD1
size: NA
V: TRBV10-3
length: 16

CDR3: CASSSWTGARTYF
DNA: TGTGCCAGCAGCTCCTGGACAGGGGCGAGGACGTACTTC
J: TRBJ2-5
D: TRBD1
size: NA
V: TRBV7-2
length: 13

CDR3: CASSVIVQNNEQFF
DNA: TGTGCCAGCAGCGTGATAGTGCAAAACAATGAGCAGTTCTTC
J: TRBJ2-1
D: NA
size: NA
V: TRBV11-2
length: 14

CDR3: CASSVSFRDLQETQYF
DNA: TGTGCCAGCAGCGTGAGTTTTCGGGACTTACAAGAGACCCAGTACTTC
J: TRBJ2-5
D: NA
size: few
V: TRBV9
length: 16

CDR3: CASSSGGGSHQPQHF
DNA: TGTGCCAGCAGCAGTGGGGGGGGTTCGCATCAGCCCCAGCATTTT
J: TRBJ1-5
D: NA
size: NA
V: TRBV7-4
length: 15

CDR3: CAISESFLRAANEKLFF
DNA: TGTGCCATCAGTGAGTCTTTTTTGCGGGCCGCTAATGAAAAACTGTTTTTT
J: TRBJ1-4
D: NA
size: NA
V: TRBV10-3
length: 17

CDR3: CSASGLFASTDTQYF
DNA: TGCAGTGCCTCGGGACTTTTCGCTAGCACAGATACGCAGTATTTT
J: TRBJ2-3
D: NA
size: few
V: TRBV20-1
length: 15

CDR3: CASSLSSGKEQPQHF
DNA: TGCGCCAGCAGCCTAAGTTCAGGGAAAGAACAGCCCCAGCATTTT
J: TRBJ1-5
D: NA
size: NA
V: TRBV5-1
length: 15

CDR3: CASSLSWPAPRSPLHF
DNA: TGTGCCAGCAGCTTATCCTGGCCAGCTCCTCGTTCACCCCTCCACTTT
J: TRBJ1-6
D: NA
size: few
V: TRBV7-2
length: 16

CDR3: CSASLYRGYYEQYF
DNA: TGCAGTGCTTCGCTTTACCGGGGATACTACGAGCAGTACTTC
J: TRBJ2-7
D: NA
size: NA
V: TRBV20-1
length: 14

CDR3: CASRAHPVENTEAFF
DNA: TGTGCCAGCAGAGCACACCCAGTGGAGAACACTGAAGCTTTCTTT
J: TRBJ1-1
D: NA
size: few
V: TRBV7-9
length: 15

CDR3: CAISASRNNEQFF
DNA: TGTGCCATCAGTGCTAGTAGGAACAATGAGCAGTTCTTC
J: TRBJ2-1
D: NA
size: NA
V: TRBV10-3
length: 13

CDR3: CASSGPGWSSYEQYF
DNA: TGTGCCAGCAGTGGCCCGGGATGGTCGTCCTACGAGCAGTACTTC
J: TRBJ2-7
D: NA
size: NA
V: TRBV6-1
length: 15

CDR3: CSAPGTGYQDTQYF
DNA: TGCAGCGCACCCGGGACAGGGTACCAAGATACCCAGTACTTC
J: TRBJ2-5
D: TRBD1
size: NA
V: TRBV29-1
length: 14

CDR3: CASSRAAGWNDEQFF
DNA: TGTGCCAGCAGTCGGGCAGCCGGGTGGAACGATGAGCAGTTCTTC
J: TRBJ2-1
D: NA
size: NA
V: TRBV7-2
length: 15

CDR3: CASSPVTSGSYEQYF
DNA: TGTGCCAGCAGCCCCGTGACTAGCGGGAGCTACGAGCAGTACTTC
J: TRBJ2-7
D: TRBD2
size: few
V: TRBV28
length: 15

CDR3: CASSFGALAGELFF
DNA: TGTGCCAGCAGTTTCGGGGCCTTGGCCGGGGAGCTGTTTTTT
J: TRBJ2-2
D: NA
size: NA
V: TRBV12-3/TRBV12-4
length: 14